A selection of T cell receptor beta chains follows, all from one sample in a study of blood T cell repertoires in COVID-19. Method: immunoSEQ multiplex PCR; TCRdb's copy keeps in-frame clones and lacks some. The repertoire holds some 200,000 clones, with approximately 82% as singletons. The sequencing sample was made of peripheral blood. These receptors were collected from a human donor with acute or convalescent COVID-19. The donor label of this sample is uncertain. Both conserved end residues are part of each CDR3. A D gene is named only where the DNA matches it firmly. The listing skips clone size in some rows; elsewhere it reads once, few, many or a size class.

j_call: TRBJ2-2; d_call: -; v_call: TRBV7-6; clone_size: -; cdr3_length: 13; cdr3_nt: TGTGCCAGCACTCCGGGGTTAACCGGGGAGCTGTTTTTT; cdr3_aa: CASTPGLTGELFF
j_call: TRBJ2-1; d_call: TRBD2; v_call: TRBV7-8; clone_size: -; cdr3_length: 19; cdr3_nt: TGTGCCAGCAGCCCTAGACCCCAACTAGCGGGAGCGTCCTACAATGAGCAGTTCTTC; cdr3_aa: CASSPRPQLAGASYNEQFF
j_call: TRBJ1-5; d_call: -; v_call: TRBV30; clone_size: -; cdr3_length: 12; cdr3_nt: TGTGCCTGGAGTGTAGCGGGGGGGCCCCAGCATTTT; cdr3_aa: CAWSVAGGPQHF
j_call: TRBJ2-1; d_call: -; v_call: TRBV4-1; clone_size: -; cdr3_length: 16; cdr3_nt: TGCGCCAGCAGCCGGGTGGAGGGGCGGGACGGCAGTGAGCAGTTCTTC; cdr3_aa: CASSRVEGRDGSEQFF
j_call: TRBJ2-5; d_call: -; v_call: TRBV2; clone_size: -; cdr3_length: 15; cdr3_nt: TGTGCCAGCAGTTTCGGCGGGACCGCGCGGGAGACCCAGTACTTC; cdr3_aa: CASSFGGTARETQYF
j_call: TRBJ2-3; d_call: -; v_call: TRBV6-5; clone_size: -; cdr3_length: 12; cdr3_nt: TGTGCCAGCATAGCCCCGGGGGATACGCAGTATTTT; cdr3_aa: CASIAPGDTQYF
j_call: TRBJ1-6; d_call: TRBD1; v_call: TRBV6-5; clone_size: -; cdr3_length: 13; cdr3_nt: TGTGCCAGCAGCTCCGGACAGGCAGTGTCCCTCCACTTT; cdr3_aa: CASSSGQAVSLHF
j_call: TRBJ1-6; d_call: TRBD1; v_call: TRBV6-6; clone_size: few; cdr3_length: 14; cdr3_nt: TGTGCCAGCAGTCCGGCAGGGGGAGGTTCACCCCTCCACTTT; cdr3_aa: CASSPAGGGSPLHF
j_call: TRBJ2-5; d_call: TRBD1; v_call: TRBV5-4; clone_size: -; cdr3_length: 15; cdr3_nt: TGTGCCAGCACTACTGGACAGGGGGCCGTGGAGACCCAGTACTTC; cdr3_aa: CASTTGQGAVETQYF
j_call: TRBJ2-1; d_call: TRBD2; v_call: TRBV6-6; clone_size: -; cdr3_length: 15; cdr3_nt: TGTGCCAGCACAGGGCGGGGGAACTCCTACAATGAGCAGTTCTTC; cdr3_aa: CASTGRGNSYNEQFF
j_call: TRBJ2-2; d_call: -; v_call: TRBV30; clone_size: -; cdr3_length: 17; cdr3_nt: TGTGCCTGGCTAGCCATTAATGGCAGGGGCTACACCGGGGAGCTGTTTTTT; cdr3_aa: CAWLAINGRGYTGELFF
j_call: TRBJ1-5; d_call: -; v_call: TRBV7-2; clone_size: -; cdr3_length: 13; cdr3_nt: TGTGCCAGCAGCTCCTACAGAGATCAGCCCCAGCATTTT; cdr3_aa: CASSSYRDQPQHF
j_call: TRBJ2-1; d_call: TRBD2; v_call: TRBV27; clone_size: -; cdr3_length: 15; cdr3_nt: TGTGCCAGCAGTCGCTGGGGGGGGTGGAGCAATGAGCAGTTCTTC; cdr3_aa: CASSRWGGWSNEQFF
j_call: TRBJ2-7; d_call: -; v_call: TRBV5-1; clone_size: -; cdr3_length: 14; cdr3_nt: TGCGCCAGCAGTCTTGACTCGAATACCGGCGAGCAGTACTTC; cdr3_aa: CASSLDSNTGEQYF
j_call: TRBJ1-1; d_call: -; v_call: TRBV19; clone_size: -; cdr3_length: 13; cdr3_nt: TGTGCCAGTAAATCCTTCGGGGACACTGAAGCTTTCTTT; cdr3_aa: CASKSFGDTEAFF
j_call: TRBJ1-1; d_call: -; v_call: TRBV6-5; clone_size: -; cdr3_length: 14; cdr3_nt: TGTGCCAGCAGCCCCCAGGATTCGGCCACTGAAGCTTTCTTT; cdr3_aa: CASSPQDSATEAFF
j_call: TRBJ1-2; d_call: -; v_call: TRBV29-1; clone_size: -; cdr3_length: 12; cdr3_nt: TGCAGCGTTGAAATAGATTTCTATGGCTACACCTTC; cdr3_aa: CSVEIDFYGYTF
j_call: TRBJ2-7; d_call: TRBD1; v_call: TRBV10-1; clone_size: -; cdr3_length: 14; cdr3_nt: TGCGCCAGCAGTGAAGTTCAGGGGGCCCACGAGCAGTACTTC; cdr3_aa: CASSEVQGAHEQYF
j_call: TRBJ1-4; d_call: -; v_call: TRBV9; clone_size: -; cdr3_length: 15; cdr3_nt: TGTGCCAGCAGCACCTCGGGACACCAGAATGAAAAACTGTTTTTT; cdr3_aa: CASSTSGHQNEKLFF
j_call: TRBJ2-1; d_call: TRBD1; v_call: TRBV19; clone_size: -; cdr3_length: 15; cdr3_nt: TGTGCCAGTAGTATAGGGGACAGGGCCCACAATGAGCAGTTCTTC; cdr3_aa: CASSIGDRAHNEQFF
j_call: TRBJ2-7; d_call: -; v_call: TRBV2; clone_size: -; cdr3_length: 12; cdr3_nt: TGTGCCAGCAGTGTCCGACGGGACGAGCAGTACTTC; cdr3_aa: CASSVRRDEQYF
j_call: TRBJ2-7; d_call: -; v_call: TRBV18; clone_size: -; cdr3_length: 13; cdr3_nt: TGTGCCAGCTCGCGTTTTGACAGAGAAGAGCAGTACTTC; cdr3_aa: CASSRFDREEQYF
j_call: TRBJ2-1; d_call: TRBD1; v_call: TRBV29-1; clone_size: -; cdr3_length: 13; cdr3_nt: TGCAGCTCACGACAGGGGTCTCAGAATGAGCAGTTCTTC; cdr3_aa: CSSRQGSQNEQFF
j_call: TRBJ2-3; d_call: -; v_call: TRBV9; clone_size: -; cdr3_length: 15; cdr3_nt: TGTGCCAGCAGCGTAACGGCTAGCGGCACAGATACGCAGTATTTT; cdr3_aa: CASSVTASGTDTQYF
j_call: TRBJ1-1; d_call: TRBD1; v_call: TRBV3-1/TRBV3-2; clone_size: -; cdr3_length: 13; cdr3_nt: TGTGCCAGCAGACTGGGACAGACAACTGAAGCTTTCTTT; cdr3_aa: CASRLGQTTEAFF
j_call: TRBJ1-2; d_call: -; v_call: TRBV27; clone_size: once; cdr3_length: 14; cdr3_nt: TGTGCCAGCAGTTTAACCCCACAGGGTGTAGGCTACACCTTC; cdr3_aa: CASSLTPQGVGYTF
j_call: TRBJ2-3; d_call: -; v_call: TRBV19; clone_size: -; cdr3_length: 14; cdr3_nt: TGTGCCAGTAGTATGAGGCAGCAAACAGATACGCAGTATTTT; cdr3_aa: CASSMRQQTDTQYF
j_call: TRBJ1-5; d_call: -; v_call: TRBV19; clone_size: -; cdr3_length: 13; cdr3_nt: TGTGCCAGTAGTGATAGGAGGGGACAGCCCCAGCATTTT; cdr3_aa: CASSDRRGQPQHF
j_call: TRBJ1-2; d_call: TRBD1; v_call: TRBV19; clone_size: once; cdr3_length: 13; cdr3_nt: TGTGCCAGTAGCACAACAGGGGACTATGGCTACACCTTC; cdr3_aa: CASSTTGDYGYTF
j_call: TRBJ2-1; d_call: TRBD2; v_call: TRBV6-6; clone_size: few; cdr3_length: 14; cdr3_nt: TGTGCCAGCTCTAGCGGGAGCTCCTACAATGAGCAGTTCTTC; cdr3_aa: CASSSGSSYNEQFF
j_call: TRBJ2-1; d_call: -; v_call: TRBV14; clone_size: few; cdr3_length: 17; cdr3_nt: TGTGCCAGCAGCCAAGACGGCGGTTGGAGCTCCTACAATGAGCAGTTCTTC; cdr3_aa: CASSQDGGWSSYNEQFF
j_call: TRBJ2-7; d_call: TRBD1; v_call: TRBV6-9; clone_size: -; cdr3_length: 15; cdr3_nt: TGTGCCAGCAGTTCCCAACAGGGGGCTAAATACGAGCAGTACTTC; cdr3_aa: CASSSQQGAKYEQYF
j_call: TRBJ2-7; d_call: TRBD2; v_call: TRBV27; clone_size: once; cdr3_length: 14; cdr3_nt: TGTGCCAGCAACCGGGTGGGGACTAACTACGAGCAGTACTTC; cdr3_aa: CASNRVGTNYEQYF
j_call: TRBJ1-3; d_call: TRBD1; v_call: TRBV5-4; clone_size: -; cdr3_length: 16; cdr3_nt: TGTGCCAGCAGCTTGGCACAGGGGGCGCGGGGAAACACCATATATTTT; cdr3_aa: CASSLAQGARGNTIYF
j_call: TRBJ2-3; d_call: -; v_call: TRBV27; clone_size: -; cdr3_length: 17; cdr3_nt: TGTGCCAGCAGGGGTACAGCCTTCGCAACTAGCACAGATACGCAGTATTTT; cdr3_aa: CASRGTAFATSTDTQYF
j_call: TRBJ2-3; d_call: -; v_call: TRBV24-1; clone_size: once; cdr3_length: 15; cdr3_nt: TGTGCCACCAGTGATCAGGGATCTAGCACAGATACGCAGTATTTT; cdr3_aa: CATSDQGSSTDTQYF
j_call: TRBJ1-3; d_call: -; v_call: TRBV9; clone_size: -; cdr3_length: 17; cdr3_nt: TGTGCCAGCAGCGTAGCCGCCAGGTCCGTCTCTGGAAACACCATATATTTT; cdr3_aa: CASSVAARSVSGNTIYF
j_call: TRBJ2-2; d_call: -; v_call: TRBV7-2; clone_size: -; cdr3_length: 17; cdr3_nt: TGTGCCAGCAGCCCTCATACCCCAAGCGCCGGCACCGGGGAGCTGTTTTTT; cdr3_aa: CASSPHTPSAGTGELFF
j_call: TRBJ2-6; d_call: -; v_call: TRBV5-1; clone_size: -; cdr3_length: 15; cdr3_nt: TGCGCCAGCAGCTTAGGAGACAGCTCGGCCAACGTCCTGACTTTC; cdr3_aa: CASSLGDSSANVLTF
j_call: TRBJ2-1; d_call: -; v_call: TRBV11-2; clone_size: -; cdr3_length: 15; cdr3_nt: TGTGCCAGCAGCCCACCCAGCGGGCTATACAATGAGCAGTTCTTC; cdr3_aa: CASSPPSGLYNEQFF
j_call: TRBJ2-3; d_call: -; v_call: TRBV9; clone_size: once; cdr3_length: 12; cdr3_nt: TGTGCCAGCAGCGTAGAAGGGGGACCGGGGTATTTT; cdr3_aa: CASSVEGGPGYF
j_call: TRBJ2-7; d_call: TRBD2; v_call: TRBV19; clone_size: -; cdr3_length: 15; cdr3_nt: TGTGCCACCGGGGGGCCAGCGGGAGGACTCTACGAGCAGTACTTC; cdr3_aa: CATGGPAGGLYEQYF
j_call: TRBJ1-2; d_call: -; v_call: TRBV25-1; clone_size: -; cdr3_length: 14; cdr3_nt: TGTGCCAGCTATAGATCCGGAGACCCTTATGGCTACACCTTC; cdr3_aa: CASYRSGDPYGYTF
j_call: TRBJ1-4; d_call: -; v_call: TRBV3-1/TRBV3-2; clone_size: few; cdr3_length: 14; cdr3_nt: TGTGCCAGCAGCCAAGGGGGGCTCGGTGAAAAACTGTTTTTT; cdr3_aa: CASSQGGLGEKLFF
j_call: TRBJ1-3; d_call: -; v_call: TRBV2; clone_size: -; cdr3_length: 12; cdr3_nt: TGTGCCAGCAGTCAGTCCCCTCCTACCATATATTTT; cdr3_aa: CASSQSPPTIYF
j_call: TRBJ2-3; d_call: -; v_call: TRBV5-6; clone_size: -; cdr3_length: 16; cdr3_nt: TGTGCCAGCAGCTTGTCTATAACTACTAGCACAGATACGCAGTATTTT; cdr3_aa: CASSLSITTSTDTQYF
j_call: TRBJ2-5; d_call: -; v_call: TRBV12-3/TRBV12-4; clone_size: -; cdr3_length: 12; cdr3_nt: TGTGCCAGCGGGGAGCTGGAAGAGACCCAGTACTTC; cdr3_aa: CASGELEETQYF
j_call: TRBJ2-5; d_call: TRBD1; v_call: TRBV5-1; clone_size: once; cdr3_length: 16; cdr3_nt: TGCGCCAGCAGCTTTTCGACAGGGGGAGCGGAAGAGACCCAGTACTTC; cdr3_aa: CASSFSTGGAEETQYF
j_call: TRBJ2-5; d_call: -; v_call: TRBV5-3; clone_size: once; cdr3_length: 14; cdr3_nt: TGTGCCAGAAGCCCCCCAGGGGAAAGCGAGACCCAGTACTTC; cdr3_aa: CARSPPGESETQYF
j_call: TRBJ1-2; d_call: -; v_call: TRBV6-1; clone_size: -; cdr3_length: 13; cdr3_nt: TGTGCCAGCAGTGAGGGAGCCAACTATGGCTACACCTTC; cdr3_aa: CASSEGANYGYTF
j_call: TRBJ2-6; d_call: -; v_call: TRBV3-1/TRBV3-2; clone_size: -; cdr3_length: 15; cdr3_nt: TGTGCCAGCAGCCACGACATGGTAGGGGCCAACGTCCTGACTTTC; cdr3_aa: CASSHDMVGANVLTF
j_call: TRBJ1-5; d_call: -; v_call: TRBV21-1; clone_size: -; cdr3_length: 17; cdr3_nt: TGTGCCAGCAGCAAAGGGAGACAGGGTGTGAGCAATCAGCCCCAGCATTTT; cdr3_aa: CASSKGRQGVSNQPQHF